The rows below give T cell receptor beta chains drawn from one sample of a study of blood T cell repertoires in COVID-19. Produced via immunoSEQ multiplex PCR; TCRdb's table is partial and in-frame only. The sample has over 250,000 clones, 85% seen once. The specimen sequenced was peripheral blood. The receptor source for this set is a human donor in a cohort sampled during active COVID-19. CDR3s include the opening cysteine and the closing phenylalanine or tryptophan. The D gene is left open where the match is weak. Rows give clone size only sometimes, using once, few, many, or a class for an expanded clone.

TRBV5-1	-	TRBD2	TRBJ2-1	CASKPLPAGERLSEQFF	TGCGCCAGCAAACCCCTCCCGGCGGGAGAGCGCCTATCTGAGCAGTTCTTC
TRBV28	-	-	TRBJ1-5	CASSQLNQPQHF	TGTGCCAGCAGTCAACTAAATCAGCCCCAGCATTTT
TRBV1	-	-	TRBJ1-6	CTSSRGTGLNSPLHF	TGCACCAGCAGCCGGGGCACAGGGTTGAATTCACCCCTCCACTTT
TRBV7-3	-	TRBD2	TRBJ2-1	CASSIQTSGISNEQFF	TGTGCCAGCAGCATCCAGACTAGCGGGATTTCCAATGAGCAGTTCTTC
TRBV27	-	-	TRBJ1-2	CASSLQGRSGYTF	TGTGCCAGCAGTTTACAGGGGCGATCTGGCTACACCTTC
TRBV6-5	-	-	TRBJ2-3	CASTTAGFTDTQYF	TGTGCCAGCACAACTGCGGGATTCACAGATACGCAGTATTTT
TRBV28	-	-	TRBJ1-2	CASSTGDNLRGYTF	TGTGCCAGCTCGACTGGGGACAATCTTCGTGGCTACACCTTC
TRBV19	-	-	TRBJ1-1	CASSIGEAAGAFF	TGTGCCAGTAGTATAGGGGAGGCGGCCGGGGCTTTCTTT
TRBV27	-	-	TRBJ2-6	CASSLEGASGANVLTF	TGTGCCAGCAGTTTAGAAGGGGCCTCTGGGGCCAACGTCCTGACTTTC
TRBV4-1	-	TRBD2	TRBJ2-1	CASSQERGRAFREQFF	TGCGCCAGCAGCCAAGAACGCGGGAGGGCCTTCAGGGAGCAGTTCTTC
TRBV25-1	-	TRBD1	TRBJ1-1	CASSESPTGNVFF	TGTGCCAGCAGTGAATCCCCGACAGGGAATGTTTTCTTT
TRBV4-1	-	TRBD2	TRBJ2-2	CASGLAGRGGELFF	TGCGCCAGTGGGCTAGCGGGAAGGGGCGGGGAGCTGTTTTTT
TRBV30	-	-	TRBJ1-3	CAWSVHPRGTIYF	TGTGCCTGGAGTGTACACCCCCGGGGCACCATATATTTT
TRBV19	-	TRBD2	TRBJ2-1	CASSIIRPGLVFYNEQFF	TGTGCCAGTAGTATAATTCGACCGGGACTAGTATTCTACAATGAGCAGTTCTTC
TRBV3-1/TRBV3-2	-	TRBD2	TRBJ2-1	CAARTSGGNEQFF	TGTGCCGCACGGACTAGCGGGGGCAATGAGCAGTTCTTC
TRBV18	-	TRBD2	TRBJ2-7	CASSKLAGGEYEQYF	TGTGCCAGCTCAAAACTAGCGGGAGGCGAATACGAGCAGTACTTC
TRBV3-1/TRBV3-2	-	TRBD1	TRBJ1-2	CASSQQGVIYGYTF	TGTGCCAGCAGCCAACAGGGGGTAATATATGGCTACACCTTC
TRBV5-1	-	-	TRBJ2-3	CASNVNPRDTITQYF	TGCGCCAGCAACGTGAACCCCAGGGATACCATTACGCAGTATTTT
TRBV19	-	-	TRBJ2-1	CASTPTPIGVYNEQFF	TGTGCCAGTACCCCCACTCCCATCGGGGTTTACAATGAGCAGTTCTTC
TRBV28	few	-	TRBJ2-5	CASSLASPQETQYF	TGTGCCAGCAGTTTGGCTAGCCCACAAGAGACCCAGTACTTC
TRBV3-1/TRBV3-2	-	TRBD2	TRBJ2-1	CASSQEASGRPTRLNEQFF	TGTGCCAGCAGCCAAGAAGCTAGCGGGAGGCCCACGCGGTTAAATGAGCAGTTCTTC
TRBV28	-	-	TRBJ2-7	CASSFSGYEQYF	TGTGCCAGCAGTTTCTCAGGGTACGAGCAGTACTTC